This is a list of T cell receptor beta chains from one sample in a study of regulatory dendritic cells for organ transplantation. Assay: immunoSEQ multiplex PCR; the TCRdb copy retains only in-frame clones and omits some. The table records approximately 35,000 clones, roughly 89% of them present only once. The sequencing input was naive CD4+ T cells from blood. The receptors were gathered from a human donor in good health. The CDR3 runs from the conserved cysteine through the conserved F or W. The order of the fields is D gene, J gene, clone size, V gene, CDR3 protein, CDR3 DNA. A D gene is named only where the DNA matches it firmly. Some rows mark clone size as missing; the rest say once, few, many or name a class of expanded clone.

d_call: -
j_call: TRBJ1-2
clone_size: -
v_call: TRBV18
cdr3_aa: CASSPGIRGGPNYGYTF
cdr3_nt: TGTGCCAGCTCACCAGGGATAAGAGGAGGGCCCAACTATGGCTACACCTTC

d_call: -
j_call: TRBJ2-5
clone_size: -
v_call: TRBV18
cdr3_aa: CASSPHPQETQYF
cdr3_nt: TGTGCCAGCTCACCACATCCCCAAGAGACCCAGTACTTC

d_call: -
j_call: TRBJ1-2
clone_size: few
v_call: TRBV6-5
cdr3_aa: CASSTPSLGGRGYTF
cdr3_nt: TGTGCCAGCAGCACCCCGTCTTTGGGTGGAAGGGGCTACACCTTC

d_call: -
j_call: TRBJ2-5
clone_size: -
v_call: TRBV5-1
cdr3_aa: CASSLVRVQETQYF
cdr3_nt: TGCGCCAGCAGCTTGGTAAGGGTCCAAGAGACCCAGTACTTC

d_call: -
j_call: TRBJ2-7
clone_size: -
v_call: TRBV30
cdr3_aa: CAWSLEGPYEQYF
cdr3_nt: TGTGCCTGGTCGTTAGAGGGACCCTACGAGCAGTACTTC

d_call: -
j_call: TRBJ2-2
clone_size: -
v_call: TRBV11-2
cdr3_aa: CASSPGRVNTGELFF
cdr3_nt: TGTGCCAGCAGCCCGGGAAGGGTGAACACCGGGGAGCTGTTTTTT

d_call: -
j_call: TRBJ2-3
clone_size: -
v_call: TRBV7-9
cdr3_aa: CASSPRSYSDTQYF
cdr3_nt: TGTGCCAGCAGCCCTCGGTCGTATTCAGATACGCAGTATTTT

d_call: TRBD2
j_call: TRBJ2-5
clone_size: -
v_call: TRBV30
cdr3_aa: CAWSHTPSGGPWETQYF
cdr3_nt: TGTGCCTGGAGCCATACGCCTAGCGGGGGGCCGTGGGAGACCCAGTACTTC

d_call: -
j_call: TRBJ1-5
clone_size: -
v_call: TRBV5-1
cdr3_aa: CASSLIAGNQPQHF
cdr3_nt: TGCGCCAGCAGCTTAATAGCGGGTAATCAGCCCCAGCATTTT

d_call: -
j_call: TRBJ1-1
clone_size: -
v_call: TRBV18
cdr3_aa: CASSAGHLNTEAFF
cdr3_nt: TGTGCCAGCTCAGCCGGACACTTGAACACTGAAGCTTTCTTT

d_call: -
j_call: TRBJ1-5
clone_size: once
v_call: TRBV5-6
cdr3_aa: CASSLLGTDFSNQPQHF
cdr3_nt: TGTGCCAGCAGCTTGCTGGGGACCGACTTTAGCAATCAGCCCCAGCATTTT

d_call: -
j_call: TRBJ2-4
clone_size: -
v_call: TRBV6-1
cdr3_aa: CASSGGAVSKNIQYF
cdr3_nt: TGTGCCAGCAGTGGAGGGGCGGTTTCCAAAAACATTCAGTACTTC

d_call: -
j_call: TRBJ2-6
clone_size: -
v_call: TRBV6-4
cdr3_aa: CASSEAGASRVGANVLTF
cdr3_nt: TGTGCCAGCAGTGAGGCAGGGGCATCCCGGGTTGGGGCCAACGTCCTGACTTTC

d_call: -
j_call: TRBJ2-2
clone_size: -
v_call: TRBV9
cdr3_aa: CASSATSGSTGELFF
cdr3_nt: TGTGCCAGCAGCGCTACCAGCGGGTCGACCGGGGAGCTGTTTTTT

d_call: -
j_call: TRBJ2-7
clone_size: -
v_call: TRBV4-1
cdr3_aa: CASSQGGGAQGLWEQYF
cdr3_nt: TGCGCCAGCAGCCAGGGTGGTGGGGCGCAGGGGTTGTGGGAGCAGTACTTC

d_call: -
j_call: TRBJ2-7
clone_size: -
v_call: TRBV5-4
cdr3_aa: CASSITGFSSYEQYF
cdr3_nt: TGTGCCAGCAGCATCACGGGCTTTAGCTCCTACGAGCAGTACTTC

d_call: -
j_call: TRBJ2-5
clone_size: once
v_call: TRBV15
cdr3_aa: CATSTIVRETQYF
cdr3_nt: TGTGCCACCAGCACAATAGTCAGGGAGACCCAGTACTTC

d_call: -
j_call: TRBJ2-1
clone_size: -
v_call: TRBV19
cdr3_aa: CASSTGWANGDEQFF
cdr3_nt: TGTGCCAGTAGTACCGGTTGGGCGAACGGTGATGAGCAGTTCTTC

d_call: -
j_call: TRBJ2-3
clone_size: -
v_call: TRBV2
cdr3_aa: CATGKGEGLLDTQYF
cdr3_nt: TGTGCCACCGGAAAAGGCGAAGGGCTGTTAGATACGCAGTATTTT

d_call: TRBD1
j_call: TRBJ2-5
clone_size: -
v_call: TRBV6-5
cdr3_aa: CASRTGGAKTQYF
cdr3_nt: TGTGCCAGCAGAACAGGGGGCGCGAAGACCCAGTACTTC

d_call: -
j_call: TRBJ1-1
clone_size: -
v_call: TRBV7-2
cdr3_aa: CASSSRGGLGEAFF
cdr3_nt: TGTGCCAGCAGCTCCCGTGGTGGTTTGGGTGAAGCTTTCTTT

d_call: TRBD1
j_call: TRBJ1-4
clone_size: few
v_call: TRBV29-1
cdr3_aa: CSVVLGQGGEKLFF
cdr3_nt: TGCAGCGTTGTTCTCGGACAGGGGGGTGAAAAACTGTTTTTT

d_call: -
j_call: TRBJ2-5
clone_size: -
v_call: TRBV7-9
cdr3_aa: CASSWSTVARDETQYF
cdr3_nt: TGTGCCAGCAGCTGGAGCACCGTCGCCCGGGATGAGACCCAGTACTTC

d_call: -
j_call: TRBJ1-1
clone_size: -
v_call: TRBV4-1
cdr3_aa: CASSHIGQLNTEAFF
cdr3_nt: TGCGCCAGCAGCCATATCGGACAGCTGAACACTGAAGCTTTCTTT

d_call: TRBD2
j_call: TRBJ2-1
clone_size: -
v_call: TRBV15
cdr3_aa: CATSGEASGGYNEQFF
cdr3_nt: TGTGCCACCAGCGGAGAGGCGAGCGGGGGGTACAATGAGCAGTTCTTC

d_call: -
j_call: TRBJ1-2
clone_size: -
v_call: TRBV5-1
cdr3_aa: CASSPTGFRAGGYTF
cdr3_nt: TGCGCCAGCAGCCCCACCGGCTTCAGGGCTGGGGGCTACACCTTC

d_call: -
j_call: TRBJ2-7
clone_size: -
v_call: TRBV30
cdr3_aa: CAWSTYNLGPYEQYF
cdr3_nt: TGTGCCTGGAGTACCTATAACTTAGGCCCCTACGAGCAGTACTTC

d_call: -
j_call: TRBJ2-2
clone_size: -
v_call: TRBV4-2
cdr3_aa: CASSQVSGTGELFF
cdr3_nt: TGTGCCAGCAGCCAAGTATCCGGAACCGGGGAGCTGTTTTTT

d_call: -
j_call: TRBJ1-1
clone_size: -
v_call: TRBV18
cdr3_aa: CASSPGWADTEAFF
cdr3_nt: TGTGCCAGCTCACCAGGCTGGGCGGACACTGAAGCTTTCTTT